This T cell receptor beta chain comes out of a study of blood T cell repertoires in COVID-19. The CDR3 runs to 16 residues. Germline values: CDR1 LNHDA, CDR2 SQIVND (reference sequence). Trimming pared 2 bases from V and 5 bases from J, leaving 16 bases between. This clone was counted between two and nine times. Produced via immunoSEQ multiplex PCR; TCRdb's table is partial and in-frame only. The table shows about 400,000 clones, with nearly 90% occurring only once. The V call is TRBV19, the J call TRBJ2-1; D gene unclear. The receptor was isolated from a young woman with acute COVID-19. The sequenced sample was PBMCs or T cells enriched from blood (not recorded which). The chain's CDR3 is CASSISLGSANNEQFF. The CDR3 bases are TGTGCCAGTAGTATAAGTCTAGGTTCGGCCAACAATGAGCAGTTCTTC.